Sequencing of this TCR beta chain was carried out in a study of blood T cells in healthy people across ages. Primers used in a second PCR of about 7 to 12 cycles were a sample-barcoded 5' primer and a J-beta primer mix. The authors tagged each cDNA molecule using a template-switch adaptor with 12 random nucleotides. TCRdb re-analysed the 5' RACE reads in MiXCR, keeping a single row per CDR3 protein. The data show about 1.4 million distinct CDR3 sequences, approximately 59% seen once. Ten milliliters of peripheral blood were drawn from each donor. General observations from the study: Diversity figures based on one million T cells were deemed too low.

As for this clonotype: Its antigen is not identified.

The V end was cut by 4 bases, the J end by 5 bases, with 11 bases between. Germline CDR1 MNHNS, CDR2 SASEGT. The CDR3 totals 13 residues. V and J are TRBV6-1 and TRBJ1-2, with D possibly matching TRBD1 (6 bases). Sequenced: blood. This sequence originates from a man younger than 30 in good health. CDR3 bases: TGTGCCAGCAGTGGGCAGGGGATTTATGGCTACACCTTC. Encoded protein: CASSGQGIYGYTF.